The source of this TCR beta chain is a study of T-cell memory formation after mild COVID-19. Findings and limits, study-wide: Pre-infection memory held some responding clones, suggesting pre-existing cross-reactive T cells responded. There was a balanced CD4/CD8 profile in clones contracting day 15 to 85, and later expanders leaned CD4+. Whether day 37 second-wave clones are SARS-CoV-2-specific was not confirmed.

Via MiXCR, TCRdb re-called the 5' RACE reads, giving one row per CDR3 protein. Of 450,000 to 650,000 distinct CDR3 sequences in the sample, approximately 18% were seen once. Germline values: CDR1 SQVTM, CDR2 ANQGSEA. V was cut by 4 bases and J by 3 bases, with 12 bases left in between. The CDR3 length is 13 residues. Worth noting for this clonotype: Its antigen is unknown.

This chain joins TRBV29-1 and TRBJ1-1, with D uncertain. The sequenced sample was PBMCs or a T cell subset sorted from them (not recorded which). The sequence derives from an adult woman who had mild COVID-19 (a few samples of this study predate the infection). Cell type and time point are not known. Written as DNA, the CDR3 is TGCAGCGTTGTTGGTAGGTCGTACACTGAAGCTTTCTTT. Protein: CSVVGRSYTEAFF.